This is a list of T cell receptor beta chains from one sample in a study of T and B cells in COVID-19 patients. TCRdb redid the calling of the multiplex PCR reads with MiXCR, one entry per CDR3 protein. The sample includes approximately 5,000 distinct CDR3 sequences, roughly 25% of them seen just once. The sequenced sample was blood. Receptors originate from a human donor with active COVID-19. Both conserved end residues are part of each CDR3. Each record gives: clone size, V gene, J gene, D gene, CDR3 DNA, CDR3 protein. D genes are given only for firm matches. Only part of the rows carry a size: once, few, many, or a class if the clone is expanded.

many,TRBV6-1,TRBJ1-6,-,TGTGCCAGCAGTTTACGGGACCGAGCAGACTTCCTTTATAATTCACCCCTCCACTTT,CASSLRDRADFLYNSPLHF
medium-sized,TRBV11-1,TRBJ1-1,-,TGTGCCAGCAGCTTAGGAGGAGGTGACACTGAAGCTTTCTTT,CASSLGGGDTEAFF
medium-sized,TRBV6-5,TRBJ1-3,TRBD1,TGTGCCAGCACCGAACCGGGACAGGGTAACACCATATATTTT,CASTEPGQGNTIYF
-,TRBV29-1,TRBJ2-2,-,TGCAGTTCCGGCGGGCCGCCGTCGGGGGAGCTGTTTTTT,CSSGGPPSGELFF
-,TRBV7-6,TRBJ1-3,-,TGTGCCAGCAGCCGTGCCCCCGGAAACACCATATATTTT,CASSRAPGNTIYF
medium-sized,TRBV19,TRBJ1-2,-,TGTGCCAGTAGTTCGACGGCCCCGAGGGGGTATGGAGGCTACACCTTC,CASSSTAPRGYGGYTF
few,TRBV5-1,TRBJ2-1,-,TGCGCCAGCAGCTTCGGTGACGAGCAGTTCTTC,CASSFGDEQFF
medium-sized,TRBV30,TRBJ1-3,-,TGTGCCTGGAGTCGACAGGGAAACACCATATATTTT,CAWSRQGNTIYF
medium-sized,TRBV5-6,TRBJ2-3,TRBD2,TGTGCCAGCAGCTTCGGACTAGAGTTGGTTTTCGCAGATACGCAGTATTTT,CASSFGLELVFADTQYF
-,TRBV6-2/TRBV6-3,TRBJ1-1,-,TGTGCCAGCACGCGACCGTGCCCACTTCGGGGGACTGAAGCTTTCTTT,CASTRPCPLRGTEAFF
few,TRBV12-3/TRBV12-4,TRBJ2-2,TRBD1,TGTGCCAGCAGTCAGGGGGCTCGCACCGGGGAGCTGTTTTTT,CASSQGARTGELFF
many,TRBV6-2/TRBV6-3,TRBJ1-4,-,TGTGCCAGCAGCTCTCCCCTCCTTGGAAATGAAAAACTGTTTTTT,CASSSPLLGNEKLFF
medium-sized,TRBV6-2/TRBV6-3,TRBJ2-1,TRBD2,TGTGCCGGCCGGGCTAGCGGGGGCCTGTGGCAGTTCTTC,CAGRASGGLWQFF
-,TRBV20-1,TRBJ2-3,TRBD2,TGCAGTGCTAGGGAAATTGGGGTGGCTAGCGGGAGGGCCGAGACCCAGTATTTT,CSAREIGVASGRAETQYF
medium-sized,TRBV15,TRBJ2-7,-,TGTGCCACCAGCAGAGATGGGCCAGGAGGGGCCTACGAGCAGTACTTC,CATSRDGPGGAYEQYF
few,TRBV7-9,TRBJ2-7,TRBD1,TGTGCCAGCAGCCCCAGGGGGCAAGAGCAGTACTTC,CASSPRGQEQYF
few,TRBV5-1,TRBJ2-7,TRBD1,TGCGCCAGCAGCCCCTCGGGACAGCCGTTCTACGAGCAGTACTTC,CASSPSGQPFYEQYF
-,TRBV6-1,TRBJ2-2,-,TGCGCCAGAAGTTTAGGGCCTAACACCGGGGAGCTGTTTTTT,CARSLGPNTGELFF
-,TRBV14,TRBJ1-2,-,TGTGCCAGCAGCCAAGTTTCAGCTAACTATGGCTACACCTTC,CASSQVSANYGYTF
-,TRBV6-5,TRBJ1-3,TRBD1,TGTGCCAGCGGGGACAGTTTCTCTGGAAACACCATATATTTT,CASGDSFSGNTIYF
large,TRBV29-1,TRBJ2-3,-,TGCAGCGTTGAAGATCGGGTGGCCTCTAGCACAGATACGCAGTATTTT,CSVEDRVASSTDTQYF